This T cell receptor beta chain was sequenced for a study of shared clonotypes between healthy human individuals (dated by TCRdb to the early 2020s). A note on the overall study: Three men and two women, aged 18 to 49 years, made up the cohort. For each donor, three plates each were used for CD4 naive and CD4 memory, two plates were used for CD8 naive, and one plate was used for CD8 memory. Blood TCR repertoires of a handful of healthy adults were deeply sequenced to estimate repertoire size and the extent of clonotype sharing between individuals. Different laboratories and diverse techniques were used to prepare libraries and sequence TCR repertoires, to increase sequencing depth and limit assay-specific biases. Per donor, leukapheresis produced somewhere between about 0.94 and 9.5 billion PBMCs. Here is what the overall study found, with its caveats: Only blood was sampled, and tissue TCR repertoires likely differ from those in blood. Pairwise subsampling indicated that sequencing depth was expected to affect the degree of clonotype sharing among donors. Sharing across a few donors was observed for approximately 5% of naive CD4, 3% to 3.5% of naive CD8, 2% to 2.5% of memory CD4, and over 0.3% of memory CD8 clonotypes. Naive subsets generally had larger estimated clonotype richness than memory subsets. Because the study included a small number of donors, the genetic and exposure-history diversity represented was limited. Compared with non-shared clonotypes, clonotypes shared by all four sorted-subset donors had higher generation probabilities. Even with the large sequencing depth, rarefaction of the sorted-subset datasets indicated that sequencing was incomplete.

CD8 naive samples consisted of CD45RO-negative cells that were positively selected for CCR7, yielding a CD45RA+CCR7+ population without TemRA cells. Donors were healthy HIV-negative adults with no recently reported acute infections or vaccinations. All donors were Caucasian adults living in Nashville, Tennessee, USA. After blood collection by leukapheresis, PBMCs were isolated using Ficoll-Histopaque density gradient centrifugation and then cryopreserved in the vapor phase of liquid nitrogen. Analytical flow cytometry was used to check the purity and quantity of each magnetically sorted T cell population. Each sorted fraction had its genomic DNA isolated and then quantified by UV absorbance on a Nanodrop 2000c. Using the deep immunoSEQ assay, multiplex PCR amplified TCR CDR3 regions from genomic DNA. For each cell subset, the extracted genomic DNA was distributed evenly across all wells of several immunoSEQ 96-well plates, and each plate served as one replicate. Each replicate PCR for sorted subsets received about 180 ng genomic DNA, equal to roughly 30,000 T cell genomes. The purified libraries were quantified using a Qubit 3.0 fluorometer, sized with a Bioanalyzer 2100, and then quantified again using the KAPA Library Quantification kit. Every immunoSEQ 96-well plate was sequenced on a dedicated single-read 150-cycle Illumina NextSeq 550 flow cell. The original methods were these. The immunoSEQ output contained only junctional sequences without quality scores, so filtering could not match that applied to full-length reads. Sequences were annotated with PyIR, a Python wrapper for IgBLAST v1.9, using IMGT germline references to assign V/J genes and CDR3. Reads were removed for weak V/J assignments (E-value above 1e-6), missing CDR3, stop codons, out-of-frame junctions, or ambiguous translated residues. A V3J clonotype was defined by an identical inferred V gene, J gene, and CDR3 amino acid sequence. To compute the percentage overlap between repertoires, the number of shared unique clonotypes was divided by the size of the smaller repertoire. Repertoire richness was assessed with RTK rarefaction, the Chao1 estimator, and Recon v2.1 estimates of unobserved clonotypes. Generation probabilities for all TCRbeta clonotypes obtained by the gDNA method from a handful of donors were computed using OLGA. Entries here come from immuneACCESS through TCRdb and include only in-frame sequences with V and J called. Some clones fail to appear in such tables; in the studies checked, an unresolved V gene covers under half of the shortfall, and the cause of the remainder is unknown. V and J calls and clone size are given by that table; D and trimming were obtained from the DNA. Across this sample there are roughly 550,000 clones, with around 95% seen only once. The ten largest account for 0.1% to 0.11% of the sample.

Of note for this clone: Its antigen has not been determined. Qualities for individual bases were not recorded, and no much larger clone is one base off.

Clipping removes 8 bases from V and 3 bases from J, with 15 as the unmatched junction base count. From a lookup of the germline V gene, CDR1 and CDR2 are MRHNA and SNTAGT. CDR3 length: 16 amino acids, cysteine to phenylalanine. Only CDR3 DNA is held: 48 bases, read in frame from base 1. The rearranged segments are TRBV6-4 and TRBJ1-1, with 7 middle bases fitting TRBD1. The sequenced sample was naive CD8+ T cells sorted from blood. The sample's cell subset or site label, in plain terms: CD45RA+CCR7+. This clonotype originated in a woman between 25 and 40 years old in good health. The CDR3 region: CASWNPKTGKDTEAFF. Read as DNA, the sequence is TGTGCCAGCTGGAACCCGAAGACAGGGAAGGACACTGAAGCTTTCTTT.